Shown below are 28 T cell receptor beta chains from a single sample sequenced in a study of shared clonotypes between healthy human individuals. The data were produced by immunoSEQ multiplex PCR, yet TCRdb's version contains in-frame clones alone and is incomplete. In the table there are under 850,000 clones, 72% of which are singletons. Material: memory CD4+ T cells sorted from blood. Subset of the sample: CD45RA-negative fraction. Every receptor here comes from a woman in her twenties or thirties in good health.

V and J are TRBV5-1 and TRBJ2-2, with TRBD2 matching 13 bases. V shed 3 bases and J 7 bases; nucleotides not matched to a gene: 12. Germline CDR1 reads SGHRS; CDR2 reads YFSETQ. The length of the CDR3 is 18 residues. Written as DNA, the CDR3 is TGCGCCAGCAGCTGGAGGGTTGGACTAGCGGGAGTAATCGGGGAGCTGTTTTTT. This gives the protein CASSWRVGLAGVIGELFF.

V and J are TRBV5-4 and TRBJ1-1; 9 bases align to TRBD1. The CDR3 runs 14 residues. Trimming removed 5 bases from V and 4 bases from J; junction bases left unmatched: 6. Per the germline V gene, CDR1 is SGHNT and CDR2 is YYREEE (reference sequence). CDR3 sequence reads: CASRTDRGVTEAFF. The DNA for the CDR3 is TGTGCCAGCAGGACGGACAGGGGAGTCACTGAAGCTTTCTTT.

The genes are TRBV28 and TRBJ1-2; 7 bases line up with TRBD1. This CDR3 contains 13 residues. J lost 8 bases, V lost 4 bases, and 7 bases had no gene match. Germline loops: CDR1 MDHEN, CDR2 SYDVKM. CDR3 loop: CASSSGQDRGYTF. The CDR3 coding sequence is TGTGCCAGCAGTTCCGGACAGGATAGGGGCTACACCTTC.

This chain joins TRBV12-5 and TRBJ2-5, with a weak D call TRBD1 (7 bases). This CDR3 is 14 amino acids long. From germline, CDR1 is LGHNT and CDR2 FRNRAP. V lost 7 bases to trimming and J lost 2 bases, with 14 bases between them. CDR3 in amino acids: CASAAGQPQETQYF. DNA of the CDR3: TGTGCTAGTGCCGCGGGACAGCCACAAGAGACCCAGTACTTC.

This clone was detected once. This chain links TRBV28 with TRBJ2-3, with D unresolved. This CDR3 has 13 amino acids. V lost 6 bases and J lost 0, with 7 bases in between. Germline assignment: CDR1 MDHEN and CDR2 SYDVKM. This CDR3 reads CASRVGSTDTQYF. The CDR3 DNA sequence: TGTGCCAGCAGAGTGGGAAGCACAGATACGCAGTATTTT. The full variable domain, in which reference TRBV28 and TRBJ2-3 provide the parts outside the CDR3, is DVKVTQSSRYLVKRTGEKVFLECVQDMDHENMFWYRQDPGLGLRLIYFSYDVKMKEKGDIPEGYSVSREKKERFSLILESASTNQTSMYLCASRVGSTDTQYFGPGTRLTVL.

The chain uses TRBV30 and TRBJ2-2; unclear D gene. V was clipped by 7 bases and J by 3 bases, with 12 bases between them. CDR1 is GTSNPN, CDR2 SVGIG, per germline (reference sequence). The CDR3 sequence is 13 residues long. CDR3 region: CALSSWDTGELFF. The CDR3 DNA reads TGTGCCTTGTCGTCTTGGGACACCGGGGAGCTGTTTTTT.

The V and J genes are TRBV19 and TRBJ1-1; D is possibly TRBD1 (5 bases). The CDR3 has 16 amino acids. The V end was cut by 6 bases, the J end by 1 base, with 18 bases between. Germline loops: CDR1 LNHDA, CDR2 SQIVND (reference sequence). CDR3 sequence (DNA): TGTGCCAGTAGCCCCGGGACCCCGGCGAGGAACACTGAAGCTTTCTTT. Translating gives CASSPGTPARNTEAFF.

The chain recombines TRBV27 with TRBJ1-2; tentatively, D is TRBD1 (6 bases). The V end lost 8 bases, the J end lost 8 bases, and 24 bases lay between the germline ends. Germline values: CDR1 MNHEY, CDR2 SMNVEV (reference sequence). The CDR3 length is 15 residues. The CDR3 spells CASDPELGAKGGYTF. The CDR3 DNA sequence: TGTGCCAGCGACCCAGAATTGGGGGCAAAAGGCGGCTACACCTTC.

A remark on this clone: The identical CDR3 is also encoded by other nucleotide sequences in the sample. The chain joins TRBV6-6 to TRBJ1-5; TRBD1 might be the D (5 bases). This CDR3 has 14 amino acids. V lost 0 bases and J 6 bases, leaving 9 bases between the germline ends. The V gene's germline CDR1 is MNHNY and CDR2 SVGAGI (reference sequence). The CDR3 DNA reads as TGTGCCAGCAGTTACTCCGGGGGGGGTCAGCCCCAGCATTTT. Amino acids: CASSYSGGGQPQHF.

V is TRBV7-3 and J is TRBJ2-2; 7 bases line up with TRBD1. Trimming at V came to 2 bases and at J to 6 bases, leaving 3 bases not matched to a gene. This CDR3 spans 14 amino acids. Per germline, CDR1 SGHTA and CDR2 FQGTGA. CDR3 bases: TGTGCCAGCAGCTTAGTAGGGGGCTCCGGGGAGCTGTTTTTT. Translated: CASSLVGGSGELFF.

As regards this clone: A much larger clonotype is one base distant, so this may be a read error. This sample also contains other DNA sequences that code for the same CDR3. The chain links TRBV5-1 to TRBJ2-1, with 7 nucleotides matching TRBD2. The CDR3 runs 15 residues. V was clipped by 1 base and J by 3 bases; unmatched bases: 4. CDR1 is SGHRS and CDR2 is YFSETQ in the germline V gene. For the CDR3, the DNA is TGCGCCAGCAGCTTGTCTAGCGGAGGCTACAATGAGCAGTTCTTC. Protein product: CASSLSSGGYNEQFF.

The CDR3 protein is CASSSETGGRSDGYTF. The CDR3 bases are TGTGCCAGCAGTTCAGAGACAGGGGGAAGGTCTGATGGCTACACCTTC. This chain uses TRBV28 with TRBJ1-2; 9 positions match TRBD1. This CDR3 contains 16 residues. Trimming took 4 bases from V and 6 from J; bases not matched to a gene: 12. Germline lookup yields CDR1 MDHEN and CDR2 SYDVKM.

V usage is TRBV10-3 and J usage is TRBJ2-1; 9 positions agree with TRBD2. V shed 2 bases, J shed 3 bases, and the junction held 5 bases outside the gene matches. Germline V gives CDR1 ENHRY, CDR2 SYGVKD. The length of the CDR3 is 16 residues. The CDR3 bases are TGTGCCATCAGTGAGCCGGGTAGCGGGGGCTACAATGAGCAGTTCTTC. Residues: CAISEPGSGGYNEQFF.

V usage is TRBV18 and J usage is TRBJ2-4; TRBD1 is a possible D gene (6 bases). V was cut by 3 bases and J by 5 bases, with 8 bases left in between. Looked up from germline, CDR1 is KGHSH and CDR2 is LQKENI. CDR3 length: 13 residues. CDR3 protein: CASSPRTENIQYF. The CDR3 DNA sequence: TGTGCCAGCTCACCGAGGACAGAAAACATTCAGTACTTC.

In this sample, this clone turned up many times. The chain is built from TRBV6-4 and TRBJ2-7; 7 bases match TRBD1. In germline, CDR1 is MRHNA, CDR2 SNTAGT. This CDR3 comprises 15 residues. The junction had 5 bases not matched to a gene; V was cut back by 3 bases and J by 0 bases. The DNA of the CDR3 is TGTGCCAGCAGTGAAGACAGGGTCAGCTCCTACGAGCAGTACTTC. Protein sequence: CASSEDRVSSYEQYF.

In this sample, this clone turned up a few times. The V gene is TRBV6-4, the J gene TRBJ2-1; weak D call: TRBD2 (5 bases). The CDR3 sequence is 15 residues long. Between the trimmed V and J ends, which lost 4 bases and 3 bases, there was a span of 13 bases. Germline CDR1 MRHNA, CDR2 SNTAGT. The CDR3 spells CASSGTSGDYNEQFF. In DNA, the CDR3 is TGTGCCAGCAGTGGAACTAGTGGGGACTACAATGAGCAGTTCTTC.

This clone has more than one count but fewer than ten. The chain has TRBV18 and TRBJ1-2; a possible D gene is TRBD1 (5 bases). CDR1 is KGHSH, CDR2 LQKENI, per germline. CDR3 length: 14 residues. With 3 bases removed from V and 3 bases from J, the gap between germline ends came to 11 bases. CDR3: CASSPTAQDYGYTF. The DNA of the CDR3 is TGTGCCAGCTCACCGACCGCACAGGACTATGGCTACACCTTC.

The CDR3 reads CASSQGVFTEAFF. In DNA form, the CDR3 reads TGTGCCAGCAGCCAAGGTGTGTTCACTGAAGCTTTCTTT. J is TRBJ1-1 and V is TRBV14; D is unresolved. Germline CDR1 SGHDN, CDR2 FVKESK. V was clipped by 1 base and J by 4 bases, with 7 bases between them. The CDR3 runs to 13 residues.

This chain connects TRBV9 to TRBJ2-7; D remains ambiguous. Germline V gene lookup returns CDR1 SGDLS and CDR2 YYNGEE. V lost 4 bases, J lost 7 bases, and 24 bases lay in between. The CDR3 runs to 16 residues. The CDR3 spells CASSTLGQTALREQYF. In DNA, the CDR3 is TGTGCCAGCAGCACCCTGGGCCAGACGGCTCTTCGGGAGCAGTACTTC.

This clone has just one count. This chain's CDR3 is CASRSPRGDYGYTF. The CDR3 coding sequence is TGTGCCAGCAGATCCCCCCGGGGCGACTATGGCTACACCTTC. The genes are TRBV7-2 and TRBJ1-2; D may be TRBD1 (5 bases). The CDR3 contains 14 residues. The V gene lost 6 bases and the J gene lost 3 bases, with 14 bases spanning the gap. Germline V gene lookup returns CDR1 SGHTA and CDR2 FQGNSA. Based on the CDR3 plus reference TRBV7-2 and TRBJ1-2, the full variable domain is GAGVSQSPSNKVTEKGKDVELRCDPISGHTALYWYRQSLGQGLEFLIYFQGNSAPDKSGLPSDRFSAERTGGSVSTLTIQRTQQEDSAVYLCASRSPRGDYGYTFGSGTRLTVV.

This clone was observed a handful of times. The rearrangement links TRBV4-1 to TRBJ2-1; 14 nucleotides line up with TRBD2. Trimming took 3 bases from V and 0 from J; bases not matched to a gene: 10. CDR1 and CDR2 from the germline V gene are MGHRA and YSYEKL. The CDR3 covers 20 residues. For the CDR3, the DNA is TGCGCCAGCAGCCACAAGACTAGCGGGAGGGCTGCGAGCTCCTACAATGAGCAGTTCTTC. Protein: CASSHKTSGRAASSYNEQFF.

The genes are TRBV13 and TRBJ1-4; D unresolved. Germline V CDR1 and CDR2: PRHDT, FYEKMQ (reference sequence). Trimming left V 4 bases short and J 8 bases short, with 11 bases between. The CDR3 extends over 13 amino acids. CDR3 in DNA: TGTGCCAGCAGCTCCCAAGGGTACGAAAAACTGTTTTTT. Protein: CASSSQGYEKLFF. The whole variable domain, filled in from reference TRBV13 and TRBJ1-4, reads AAGVIQSPRHLIKEKRETATLKCYPIPRHDTVYWYQQGPGQDPQFLISFYEKMQSDKGSIPDRFSAQQFSDYHSELNMSSLELGDSALYFCASSSQGYEKLFFGSGTQLSVL.

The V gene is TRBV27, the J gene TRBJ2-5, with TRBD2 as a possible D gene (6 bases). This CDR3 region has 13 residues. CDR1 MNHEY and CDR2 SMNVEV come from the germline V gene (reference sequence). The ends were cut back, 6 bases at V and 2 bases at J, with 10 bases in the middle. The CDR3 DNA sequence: TGTGCCAGCAGATTAGCGGTTCAAGAGACCCAGTACTTC. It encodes CASRLAVQETQYF.

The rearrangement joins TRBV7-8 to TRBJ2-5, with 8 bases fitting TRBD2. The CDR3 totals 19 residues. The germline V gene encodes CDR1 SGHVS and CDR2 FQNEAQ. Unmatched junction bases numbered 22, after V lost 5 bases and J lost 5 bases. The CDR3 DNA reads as TGTGCCAGCAGCGCACTGGCAGCGGGGGATATACTCTTGGGGGAGACCCAGTACTTC. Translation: CASSALAAGDILLGETQYF.

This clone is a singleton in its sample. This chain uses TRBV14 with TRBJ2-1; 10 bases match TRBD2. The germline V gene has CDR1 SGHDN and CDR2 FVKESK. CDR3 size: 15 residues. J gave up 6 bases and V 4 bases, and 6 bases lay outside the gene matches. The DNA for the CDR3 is TGTGCCAGCAGCCTAGCGGGAGGTAAGGGCAATGAGCAGTTCTTC. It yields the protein CASSLAGGKGNEQFF. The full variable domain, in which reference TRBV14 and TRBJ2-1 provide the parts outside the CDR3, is EAGVTQFPSHSVIEKGQTVTLRCDPISGHDNLYWYRRVMGKEIKFLLHFVKESKQDESGMPNNRFLAERTGGTYSTLKVQPAELEDSGVYFCASSLAGGKGNEQFFGPGTRLTVL.

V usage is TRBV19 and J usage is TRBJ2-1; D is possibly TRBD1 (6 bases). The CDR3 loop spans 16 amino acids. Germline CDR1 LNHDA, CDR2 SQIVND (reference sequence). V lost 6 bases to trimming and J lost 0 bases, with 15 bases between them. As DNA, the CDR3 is TGTGCCAGTAGGGACAGCGCGGCGAGCTCCTACAATGAGCAGTTCTTC. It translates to CASRDSAASSYNEQFF.

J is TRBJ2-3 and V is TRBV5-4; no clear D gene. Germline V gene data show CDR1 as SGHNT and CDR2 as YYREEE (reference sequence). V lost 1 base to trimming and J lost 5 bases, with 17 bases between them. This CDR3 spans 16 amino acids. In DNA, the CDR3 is TGTGCCAGCAGCTTGTTGGCCGCCGCCTTGGAAGATACGCAGTATTTT. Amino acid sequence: CASSLLAAALEDTQYF.

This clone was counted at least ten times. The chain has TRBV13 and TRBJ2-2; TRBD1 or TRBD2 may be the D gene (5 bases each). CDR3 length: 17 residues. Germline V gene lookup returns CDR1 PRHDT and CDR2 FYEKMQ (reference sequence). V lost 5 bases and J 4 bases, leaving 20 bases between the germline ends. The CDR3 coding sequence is TGTGCCAGCAGCCCCGTCCGGGGCTTGGGTAGCACCGGGGAGCTGTTTTTT. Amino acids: CASSPVRGLGSTGELFF.